This is a list of T cell receptor beta chains from one sample in a study of response to subunit inactivated influenza vaccine. TCRdb fed the RT-PCR reads into MiXCR, producing one record per CDR3 protein. Found here are approximately 500,000 distinct CDR3 sequences, under 15% of them singletons; the top ten hold roughly 14%. The sample consisted of PBMCs from blood, taken roughly 45 days after vaccination. Source of these receptors: a man aged 45-60 years who received an inactivated influenza vaccine. CDR3s include the opening cysteine and the closing phenylalanine or tryptophan. The D gene is left open where the match is weak. Size is stated for part of the rows, as once, few or many counts, or as a class when the clone is expanded.

d_gene: NA; abundance: NA; j_gene: TRBJ2-1; v_gene: TRBV10-2; CDR3aa: CASGHPTDRPSYNEQFF; CDR3nt: TGCGCCAGCGGACACCCCACGGACAGACCCTCCTACAATGAGCAGTTCTTC
d_gene: TRBD2; abundance: few; j_gene: TRBJ2-7; v_gene: TRBV7-2; CDR3aa: CASSEGLALSYEQYF; CDR3nt: TGTGCCAGCAGCGAGGGACTAGCGCTGTCCTACGAGCAGTACTTC
d_gene: TRBD2; abundance: NA; j_gene: TRBJ2-3; v_gene: TRBV5-6; CDR3aa: CASNTQRGPDPTDTQYF; CDR3nt: TGTGCCAGCAACACCCAGCGGGGGCCGGATCCCACAGATACGCAGTATTTT
d_gene: NA; abundance: NA; j_gene: TRBJ2-2; v_gene: TRBV11-2; CDR3aa: CASSPLRGNTGELFF; CDR3nt: TGTGCCAGCAGCCCTCTCCGGGGGAACACCGGGGAGCTGTTTTTT
d_gene: NA; abundance: NA; j_gene: TRBJ1-3; v_gene: TRBV2; CDR3aa: CASGLDRISGNTIYF; CDR3nt: TGTGCCAGCGGTCTCGACAGAATCTCTGGAAACACCATATATTTT
d_gene: NA; abundance: NA; j_gene: TRBJ2-7; v_gene: TRBV7-2; CDR3aa: CASSPDLGEQYF; CDR3nt: TGTGCCAGCAGCCCAGACTTGGGCGAGCAGTACTTC
d_gene: NA; abundance: NA; j_gene: TRBJ2-3; v_gene: TRBV7-2; CDR3aa: CASRKASWDTQYF; CDR3nt: TGTGCCAGCAGAAAAGCTAGCTGGGATACGCAGTATTTT
d_gene: TRBD2; abundance: NA; j_gene: TRBJ2-7; v_gene: TRBV7-9; CDR3aa: CASSVDSTSGIEQYF; CDR3nt: TGTGCCAGCAGCGTTGATTCGACTAGCGGGATCGAGCAGTACTTC
d_gene: NA; abundance: NA; j_gene: TRBJ2-4; v_gene: TRBV28; CDR3aa: CASSFRAAKNIQYF; CDR3nt: TGTGCCAGCAGTTTTCGGGCAGCCAAAAACATTCAGTACTTC
d_gene: NA; abundance: few; j_gene: TRBJ2-1; v_gene: TRBV6-1; CDR3aa: CASREGIYNEQFF; CDR3nt: TGTGCCAGCAGGGAGGGGATCTACAATGAGCAGTTCTTC
d_gene: TRBD1; abundance: few; j_gene: TRBJ2-3; v_gene: TRBV7-9; CDR3aa: CASLRAGTGADTQYF; CDR3nt: TGTGCCAGCTTGCGGGCCGGGACAGGGGCAGATACGCAGTATTTT
d_gene: TRBD1; abundance: few; j_gene: TRBJ2-6; v_gene: TRBV20-1; CDR3aa: CSALDRGSSGANVLTF; CDR3nt: TGCAGTGCTCTCGACAGGGGAAGCTCTGGGGCCAACGTCCTGACTTTC
d_gene: NA; abundance: NA; j_gene: TRBJ1-3; v_gene: TRBV7-2; CDR3aa: CASRSGGSGNTIYF; CDR3nt: TGTGCCAGCAGGTCCGGGGGGTCTGGAAACACCATATATTTT
d_gene: NA; abundance: few; j_gene: TRBJ1-1; v_gene: TRBV29-1; CDR3aa: CSARLSVNTEAFF; CDR3nt: TGCAGCGCGCGCCTCTCGGTTAACACTGAAGCTTTCTTT
d_gene: TRBD1; abundance: many; j_gene: TRBJ2-7; v_gene: TRBV19; CDR3aa: CASSIAGTGADEQYF; CDR3nt: TGTGCCAGTAGTATAGCCGGGACAGGGGCCGACGAGCAGTACTTC
d_gene: NA; abundance: few; j_gene: TRBJ2-7; v_gene: TRBV28; CDR3aa: CASSFRSEQYF; CDR3nt: TGTGCCAGCAGTTTTAGGAGCGAGCAGTACTTC
d_gene: TRBD1; abundance: NA; j_gene: TRBJ1-1; v_gene: TRBV9; CDR3aa: CASSGTGDGTEAFF; CDR3nt: TGTGCCAGCAGCGGGACAGGGGATGGCACTGAAGCTTTCTTT
d_gene: TRBD2; abundance: NA; j_gene: TRBJ2-1; v_gene: TRBV6-5; CDR3aa: CASSYTTSGSNEQFF; CDR3nt: TGTGCCAGCAGTTACACGACTAGCGGGAGTAATGAGCAGTTCTTC
d_gene: TRBD1; abundance: few; j_gene: TRBJ2-2; v_gene: TRBV5-1; CDR3aa: CASSSSTGTTGELFF; CDR3nt: TGCGCCAGCAGCTCCTCGACAGGGACCACCGGGGAGCTGTTTTTT
d_gene: NA; abundance: NA; j_gene: TRBJ2-7; v_gene: TRBV7-6; CDR3aa: CASSPQEGASYEQYF; CDR3nt: TGTGCCAGCAGCCCTCAGGAGGGGGCGTCCTACGAGCAGTACTTC
d_gene: TRBD1; abundance: few; j_gene: TRBJ1-2; v_gene: TRBV7-2; CDR3aa: CASSLRDRGRGYTF; CDR3nt: TGTGCCAGCAGCCTACGGGACAGGGGGCGTGGCTACACCTTC
d_gene: TRBD1; abundance: few; j_gene: TRBJ2-1; v_gene: TRBV5-5; CDR3aa: CASSRQGWSYNEQFF; CDR3nt: TGTGCCAGCAGCCGACAGGGGTGGTCCTACAATGAGCAGTTCTTC